These 27 T cell receptor beta chains were sequenced from one sample in a study of T-cell memory formation after mild COVID-19. In TCRdb, the 5' RACE reads were re-called with MiXCR into one record per CDR3 protein. The sample yields around 510,000 distinct CDR3 sequences, roughly 20% seen once. What was sequenced was PBMCs or a T cell subset sorted from them (not recorded which). These receptors all come from an adult woman who had mild COVID-19 (a few samples of this study predate the infection). Cell type and time point are not known.

The gene calls are TRBV3-1 and TRBJ2-1; TRBD2 might be the D (7 bases). Trimming left V 3 bases short and J 5 bases short, with 23 bases between. The CDR3 has 18 amino acids. The germline V gene encodes CDR1 LGHDT and CDR2 YNNKEL (reference sequence). The CDR3 nucleotides are TGTGCCAGCAGCCATAAGAGGGGGAGGGACTACTGGAACAATGAGCAGTTCTTC. The encoded protein is CASSHKRGRDYWNNEQFF.

The V and J genes are TRBV14 and TRBJ1-1, with unresolved D. Germline CDR1 and CDR2: SGHDN and FVKESK. Trimming pared 4 bases from V and 2 bases from J, leaving 17 bases between. CDR3 size: 16 residues. This chain's CDR3 is CASSPNSGVPNTEAFF. The DNA for the CDR3 is TGTGCCAGCAGCCCCAATTCCGGGGTACCTAACACTGAAGCTTTCTTT.

The chain carries TRBV28 and TRBJ2-1; TRBD1 might be the D (7 bases). V lost 8 bases and J lost 10, with 18 bases in between. The CDR3 spans 13 residues. The germline CDR1 and CDR2 sequences are MDHEN and SYDVKM. CDR3 coding DNA: TGTGCCAGCCGTCAGGGGGGTTTCAGGGAGCAGTTCTTC. It specifies CASRQGGFREQFF.

The chain joins TRBV9 to TRBJ2-7, with no clear D. Trimming pared 0 bases from V and 5 bases from J, leaving 6 bases between. The germline V gene encodes CDR1 SGDLS and CDR2 YYNGEE. The CDR3 runs 12 residues. CDR3 in amino acids: CASSVGSHEQYF. CDR3 coding DNA: TGTGCCAGCAGCGTAGGTTCCCACGAGCAGTACTTC.

This chain joins TRBV5-4 and TRBJ1-4; 7 bases agree with TRBD1. The CDR3 length is 17 residues. J was trimmed by 0 bases and V by 5 bases; bases with no gene match: 10. Germline loops: CDR1 SGHNT, CDR2 YYREEE (reference sequence). The CDR3 bases are TGTGCCAGCAGTCGGGGACAGTCCCTTGCAACTAATGAAAAACTGTTTTTT. This gives the protein CASSRGQSLATNEKLFF.

This clonotype turned up a few times. This chain links TRBV2 with TRBJ2-5, with no clear D. This CDR3 region has 11 residues. V gave up 8 bases and J gave up 0 bases, with 4 bases separating them. Germline values: CDR1 SNHLY, CDR2 FYNNEI. CDR3 region: CASGYQETQYF. DNA of the CDR3: TGTGCCAGCGGGTACCAAGAGACCCAGTACTTC.

The chain combines TRBV2 with TRBJ2-1; TRBD1 or TRBD2 may be the D gene (5 bases each). There are 14 residues in the CDR3. Trimming took off 5 bases at V and 4 bases at J, with 12 bases between the two ends. Looked up from germline, CDR1 is SNHLY and CDR2 is FYNNEI. CDR3 sequence reads: CASSRDVLYNEQFF. Here the CDR3 DNA reads TGTGCCAGCAGTAGGGACGTACTTTACAATGAGCAGTTCTTC.

The CDR3 DNA reads as TGTGCCAGCAGTGAAAGTCTAGCGGGTCGCACCGGGGAGCTGTTTTTT. Its translation: CASSESLAGRTGELFF. The V and J genes are TRBV6-1 and TRBJ2-2; 8 positions agree with TRBD2. Germline CDR1 and CDR2: MNHNS and SASEGT. The CDR3 is 16 amino acids. V gave up 2 bases and J gave up 4 bases; unmatched junction bases: 6.

The rearrangement joins TRBV20-1 to TRBJ2-1, with 10 bases identical to TRBD2. The J segment lost 9 bases and the V segment lost 3 bases, leaving 11 bases of the junction unmatched. The CDR3 is made up of 15 amino acids. The germline V gene encodes CDR1 DFQATT and CDR2 SNEGSKA (reference sequence). The CDR3 DNA sequence: TGCAGTGCTAGTTTCGGGCTAGCGGGAGTTGGTGAGCAGTTCTTC. It translates to CSASFGLAGVGEQFF.

The chain uses TRBV4-2 and TRBJ2-1; 7 nucleotides match TRBD2. With V trimmed by 5 bases and J by 2 bases, 9 bases remained unmatched. The CDR3 covers 16 residues. Germline V CDR1 and CDR2: LGHNA, YNFKEQ. The CDR3 DNA reads TGTGCCAGCAGCTCCCCTGCGGGAGATCCCTACAATGAGCAGTTCTTC. Its protein is CASSSPAGDPYNEQFF.

The chain combines TRBV6-4 with TRBJ2-1; 7 positions match TRBD2. V shed 0 bases, J shed 8 bases, and the junction held 7 bases outside the gene matches. Germline loops: CDR1 MRHNA, CDR2 SNTAGT. The CDR3 covers 15 residues. This chain's CDR3 is CASSDSSGDYDEQFF. CDR3 DNA: TGTGCCAGCAGTGACTCCTCTGGGGACTATGATGAGCAGTTCTTC.

The chain is built from TRBV5-4 and TRBJ2-3; D perhaps matches TRBD2 (6 bases). The CDR3 totals 16 residues. Trimming removed 0 bases at V and 6 bases at J, with 17 bases between. Per the germline V gene, CDR1 is SGHNT and CDR2 is YYREEE (reference sequence). For the CDR3, the DNA is TGTGCCAGCAGCTTGGTGTGGCGGGGTGCTTCCGATACGCAGTATTTT. It is translated as CASSLVWRGASDTQYF.

This chain joins TRBV30 and TRBJ2-1, with D perhaps TRBD1 or TRBD2 (5 bases each). This CDR3 contains 12 residues. Germline lookup yields CDR1 GTSNPN and CDR2 SVGIG (reference sequence). Trimming pared 0 bases from V and 5 bases from J, leaving 5 bases between. The CDR3 DNA reads as TGTGCCTGGAGTGTGGGACACAATGAGCAGTTCTTC. Amino acid sequence: CAWSVGHNEQFF.

This clonotype was detected many times. V gene TRBV5-1 combines with J gene TRBJ2-3; 8 bases fit TRBD2. Germline-derived CDR1 and CDR2 are SGHRS and YFSETQ. Trimming took 0 bases from V and 5 from J; bases not matched to a gene: 5. The CDR3 spans 15 residues. The CDR3 loop is CASSLDGLAIDTQYF. The CDR3 nucleotides are TGCGCCAGCAGCTTGGATGGACTAGCAATAGATACGCAGTATTTT.

This clonotype was seen more than once but under ten times. The rearrangement links TRBV5-1 to TRBJ1-1; D might be TRBD1 (5 bases). Germline V gene data show CDR1 as SGHRS and CDR2 as YFSETQ. Trimming stripped 0 bases from V and 1 base from J, with 10 bases between. The CDR3 contains 15 residues. CDR3: CASSLDAGPNTEAFF. The CDR3 DNA sequence: TGCGCCAGCAGCTTGGATGCAGGGCCGAACACTGAAGCTTTCTTT.

This clonotype was detected only a few times. This rearrangement joins TRBV30 to TRBJ2-3; D could derive from TRBD1 or TRBD2 (5 bases each). This CDR3 is 16 amino acids long. The germline CDR1 and CDR2 sequences are GTSNPN and SVGIG (reference sequence). Trimming removed 1 base at V and 1 base at J, with 15 bases between. This CDR3 is CAWSEGTYGRTDTQYF. In DNA, the CDR3 is TGTGCCTGGAGTGAGGGGACGTACGGGCGCACAGATACGCAGTATTTT.

This clonotype was counted many times. The V gene is TRBV7-6, the J gene TRBJ2-1; 8 bases align to TRBD2. CDR1 and CDR2 (germline): SGHVS, FNYEAQ. CDR3 length: 16 residues. The trim removed 4 bases at V and 0 bases at J, leaving 5 bases unmatched. Here the CDR3 DNA reads TGTGCCAGCAGCTCAGATGCGGGGGGCTCCTACAATGAGCAGTTCTTC. The encoded protein is CASSSDAGGSYNEQFF.

This clonotype turned up a few times. V is TRBV30 and J is TRBJ2-7; D possibly corresponds to TRBD2 (6 bases). This CDR3 spans 11 amino acids. V dropped 0 bases and J dropped 6 bases, with 6 bases sitting between them. Germline CDR1 reads GTSNPN; CDR2 reads SVGIG (reference sequence). The CDR3 reads CAWSVAGEQYF. In DNA form, the CDR3 reads TGTGCCTGGAGTGTAGCGGGCGAGCAGTACTTC.

The CDR3 DNA reads as TGTGCCAGCAGCAAAAAGTTGGGTAGGGGGCGGAATGCTTTCTTT. Translation gives CASSKKLGRGRNAFF. The V call is TRBV21-1, the J call TRBJ1-1; the table assigns TRBD1, which was not confirmed against the DNA. TRBV21-1 is a listed pseudogene. The CDR3 totals 15 residues.

This chain links TRBV5-1 with TRBJ2-7, with 9 bases matching TRBD2. The germline CDR1 and CDR2 sequences are SGHRS and YFSETQ. The CDR3 loop spans 16 amino acids. V lost 2 bases and J lost 7; bases outside the gene matches: 13. The CDR3 bases are TGCGCCAGCAGCTTTAGCGGTCTAGCGGGGAGTTGGGAGCAGTACTTC. Translated: CASSFSGLAGSWEQYF.

The J gene is TRBJ2-7, the V gene TRBV3-1; D gene ambiguous. From germline, CDR1 is LGHDT and CDR2 YNNKEL (reference sequence). The CDR3 consists of 14 residues. V dropped 0 bases and J dropped 5 bases, with 11 bases sitting between them. The CDR3 protein is CASSQERQSDEQYF. For the CDR3, the DNA is TGTGCCAGCAGCCAAGAAAGGCAATCCGACGAGCAGTACTTC.

This clonotype came up a few times. This chain uses TRBV24-1 with TRBJ2-7; 9 positions agree with TRBD2. Trimming cost V 5 bases and J 0 bases; bases outside gene matches: 4. Germline V CDR1 and CDR2: KGHDR, SFDVKD. The length of the CDR3 is 15 residues. CDR3 in DNA: TGTGCCACCAGTGCCCTTAGCGGGAGCTCCTACGAGCAGTACTTC. It specifies CATSALSGSSYEQYF.

This clonotype was detected only a few times. This rearrangement joins TRBV14 to TRBJ2-1; D gene unclear. V was cut by 1 base and J by 7 bases, with 8 bases left in between. Germline CDR1 and CDR2: SGHDN and FVKESK. This CDR3 spans 13 amino acids. The CDR3 spells CASSQVFANEQFF. CDR3 nucleotides: TGTGCCAGCAGCCAAGTATTTGCTAATGAGCAGTTCTTC.

The chain carries TRBV15 and TRBJ2-2; 9 bases line up with TRBD1. The V segment lost 8 bases and the J segment 7 bases; nucleotides outside the gene matches: 11. CDR3 size: 15 residues. Per germline, CDR1 LNHNV and CDR2 YYDKDF (reference sequence). CDR3 coding DNA: TGTGCCACCCCCGGAGAACAGGGGGCTAACGGGGAGCTGTTTTTT. It specifies CATPGEQGANGELFF.

Only a few counts were recorded for this clonotype. The CDR3 sequence: CASRKWTGGPYEQYF. CDR3 sequence (DNA): TGTGCCAGCAGAAAATGGACAGGGGGACCCTACGAGCAGTACTTC. The V and J genes are TRBV6-6 and TRBJ2-7, with 10 nucleotides matching TRBD1. This CDR3 has 15 amino acids. Losses at the gene ends were 6 bases for V and 2 bases for J; bases not matched to a gene: 7. Germline values: CDR1 MNHNY, CDR2 SVGAGI (reference sequence).

This clonotype was picked up one time. The rearrangement joins TRBV30 to TRBJ2-7; D tentatively reads TRBD1 or TRBD2 (5 bases each). CDR1 and CDR2 from the germline V gene are GTSNPN and SVGIG (reference sequence). This CDR3 has 13 residues. V was trimmed by 1 base and J by 4 bases, leaving 11 bases between them. The CDR3 nucleotides are TGTGCCTGGAGTGGGGACCGCGTTTACGAGCAGTACTTC. Protein product: CAWSGDRVYEQYF.

The chain has TRBV7-9 and TRBJ2-1, with D unresolved. CDR1 and CDR2 (germline): SEHNR, FQNEAQ (reference sequence). V lost 0 bases to trimming and J lost 8 bases, with 11 bases between them. The CDR3 sequence is 14 residues long. The CDR3: CASSLAQAVDEQFF. Here the CDR3 DNA reads TGTGCCAGCAGCTTAGCGCAGGCGGTAGATGAGCAGTTCTTC. Complete variable domain (other parts from reference TRBV7-9 and TRBJ2-1): DTGVSQNPRHKITKRGQNVTFRCDPISEHNRLYWYRQTLGQGPEFLTYFQNEAQLEKSRLLSDRFSAERPKGSFSTLEIQRTEQGDSAMYLCASSLAQAVDEQFFGPGTRLTVL.